The TCR beta chain described here comes from a study of blood T cell repertoires in COVID-19. Across the study: Both acute and convalescent COVID-19 samples were obtained from the United States, Italy and Spain. Nucleic acid was either cDNA or gDNA, and it came from T cells, B-cell-depleted T cells, or PBMCs.

This CDR3 has 11 residues. The V and J ends lost 7 bases and 0 bases respectively, with 6 bases between them. Per germline, CDR1 DFQATT and CDR2 SNEGSKA (reference sequence). Source study methods: Reference gene primers were amplified, and this amplification served to estimate nucleated cell counts. Clones were sequenced by immunoSEQ multiplex PCR, and TCRdb holds only the in-frame ones, with some missing. V and J calls and clone size are as listed in that table; D and trimming were resolved from the DNA. The repertoire holds over 60,000 clones, with about 88% as singletons. V and J are TRBV20-1 and TRBJ2-5, with D uncertain. This sequence was found in a man in his 70s with active or convalescent COVID-19. The sequenced sample consisted of peripheral blood. The CDR3 loop reads CSVDNQETQYF. CDR3 DNA: TGCAGTGTAGATAACCAAGAGACCCAGTACTTC.